This T cell receptor (beta chain) emerged from a study of cytotoxic CD8 clonotypes in ibrutinib-treated CLL. Study-wide results and caveats: Before falling back toward baseline at progression, clonality had risen at the time of ibrutinib response.

Frozen-stored PBMCs produced about 2 micrograms of genomic DNA for TCR beta libraries. The CDR3 has 12 residues. The V and J ends lost 1 base and 4 bases respectively, with 7 bases between them. Germline CDR1 and CDR2: SQVTM and ANQGSEA. TCRdb's copy holds only in-frame clones and misses some; the assay was immunoSEQ multiplex PCR. The data contain approximately 190,000 clones, just over 70% of them singletons. As regards this clone: The antigen is undetermined.

The rearrangement links TRBV29-1 to TRBJ1-2; D unclear. The origin of this receptor is a human donor with chronic lymphocytic leukemia. Sample: PBMCs, taken after 12 months of ibrutinib treatment. CDR3 protein: CSVEGSVYGYTF. The CDR3 DNA sequence: TGCAGCGTTGAAGGAAGCGTCTATGGCTACACCTTC.